This T cell receptor beta chain originates from a study of identifying expanded T cells in peripheral blood. Trimming left V 3 bases short and J 3 bases short, with 15 bases between. The CDR3 length is 15 residues. Germline CDR1 is SGHNT and CDR2 is YENEEA. Points on this clone: The antigen remains undetermined.

Collection occurred without any documented infections or immune events in donors. Assay: immunoSEQ multiplex PCR; the TCRdb copy retains only in-frame clones and omits some. Among some 90,000 clones listed, about 90% were seen once. Study observations and caveats: Over approximately two and four weeks, about 15 and 18 clones changed, versus 1.2 between replicates. Clone count variance between roughly two-week samples rose with total template count.

The specimen was blood. The rearrangement uses TRBV11-3 and TRBJ2-7; D unresolved. The clonotype was recovered from a person between 18 and 75 years old in good health. The DNA for the CDR3 is TGTGCCAGCAGCTTGCCCGACTCGAGGATCTACGAGCAGTACTTC. Residues: CASSLPDSRIYEQYF.